This T cell receptor beta chain was profiled in a study of CD8+ T cells in alopecia areata (dated by TCRdb to the late 2010s). In the study overall: The treated patients took part in an open-label pilot trial in which moderate-to-severe alopecia areata was treated with oral tofacitinib at 5 to 10 mg twice daily. Scalp clonality was compared across normal scalp (n=4), patchy alopecia areata scalp (n=8), and alopecia totalis/universalis scalp (n=8). Disease severity in treated patients was measured with the SALT score, which quantifies the percentage of affected scalp surface area. RNA was obtained with the PAXgene miRNA kit for fixed scalp, the miRNeasy kit for PBMCs, and the RNeasy kit for mouse skin. High-throughput TCRbeta sequencing was used to examine T cell clonal expansion in alopecia areata in both the C3H/HeJ mouse model and human patients. Scalp tissue and sorted CD4+ and CD8+ peripheral blood T cells from patchy and totalis/universalis alopecia areata patients and from healthy controls were covered by human TCRbeta sequencing. Tofacitinib-treated patients had biopsies at baseline and at 4 and 24 weeks of treatment, with a later scalp biopsy in several patients. TCRbeta CDR3 regions were amplified by immunoSEQ multiplex PCR using 35 Vbeta forward and 13 Jbeta reverse primers. Patients stayed on tofacitinib for 6 to 18 months and then had 6 months of follow-up off drug so that delayed response and recurrence could be assessed.

Library method: the immunoSEQ multiplex PCR assay. RNA was extracted from all samples and reverse transcribed into cDNA, which served as template for TCR sequencing. SuperScript III was used to make first-strand cDNA, primed with a 2:1 mix of oligo-dT and random hexamers. A synthetic immune receptor repertoire was used to gauge amplification bias, and whatever bias remained was removed computationally. Concerning the study's data processing: Raw reads were preprocessed for error removal, and CDR3 was defined according to IMGT conventions as running from the conserved cysteine to phenylalanine. To get clonality, Shannon entropy was normalized by log2 of the number of productive unique TCRs and the result was subtracted from 1. Scalp TCRbeta sequences were cross-referenced with sorted blood CD4 and CD8 repertoires so that the CD4 or CD8 identity of scalp clones could be inferred. The immuneACCESS repertoire file appears here via TCRdb, limited to in-frame rearrangements. These files lack a portion of the clones; in checked studies, under half of the deficit traces to unresolved V genes, and the cause of the others is not known. V and J calls and clone size are given by that table; D and trimming were obtained from the DNA. This sample gives about 200,000 clones in total; about three fifths of them show up just once. The ten largest clones represent roughly 1.4% of the sample.

The time point label, as the study defines it: about four weeks on oral tofacitinib. The treatment or condition label, as the study defines it: oral pan-JAK inhibitor, 5-10 mg twice daily. Lesional scalp punch biopsies and peripheral blood were collected from alopecia areata patients. PBMCs were isolated by density centrifugation and stained for CD3, CD4 and CD8, and CD4+ and CD8+ T cells were sorted on a FACSAria. The germline V gene encodes CDR1 SNHLY and CDR2 FYNNEI. The CDR3 covers 16 residues, taking in both the cysteine and the phenylalanine. CDR3 DNA is the only sequence kept; it has 48 bases, read in frame from the first base. Here V drops 7 bases and J drops 6 bases, and the junction holds 9 bases not matched to any gene. Points on this clone: Its cognate antigen has yet to be identified. Per-base qualities were not stored, and no clone one base away is much larger.

Beyond this particular receptor, the publication reports: Compared with mice, TCR sequences shared between patients were less clear, possibly partly because of HLA diversity across the patient population. Tofacitinib significantly lowered scalp clonality and the number of expanded CD8+ clones among the top 100 scalp clones. Compared with normal scalp, lesional scalp, particularly in alopecia totalis/universalis, had higher clonality and more expanded CD8+ clones, which suggests antigenic drive. The treated cohort was small, with a single nonresponder, so links between baseline CD8+ expansion and response need larger studies. Unlike mouse skin, where gammadelta T cells dominate, normal human skin contains resident alphabeta T cells that get sequenced too, which complicates analysis of the scalp TCR repertoire. During tofacitinib treatment, many expanded lesional clones stuck around in both scalp and blood, and this persistence may partly explain why relapse happens after treatment is stopped.

In this chain, TRBV2 is recombined with TRBJ2-2, with TRBD1 identical over 12 junction bases. This sequence originates from a human donor with alopecia areata. Sequences were derived from CD4+ T cells sorted from blood, sampled at week 4, from a patient treated with tofacitinib. The CDR3 reads CASNPPGQGAAGELFF. The nucleotide sequence reads as follows: TGTGCCAGCAACCCTCCGGGACAGGGGGCCGCCGGGGAGCTGTTTTTT. Where the CDR3 stops, the reference TRBV2 and TRBJ2-2 genes take over; the full variable domain is EPEVTQTPSHQVTQMGQEVILRCVPISNHLYFYWYRQILGQKVEFLVSFYNNEISEKSEIFDDQFSVERPDGSNFTLKIRSTKLEDSAMYFCASNPPGQGAAGELFFGEGSRLTVL.